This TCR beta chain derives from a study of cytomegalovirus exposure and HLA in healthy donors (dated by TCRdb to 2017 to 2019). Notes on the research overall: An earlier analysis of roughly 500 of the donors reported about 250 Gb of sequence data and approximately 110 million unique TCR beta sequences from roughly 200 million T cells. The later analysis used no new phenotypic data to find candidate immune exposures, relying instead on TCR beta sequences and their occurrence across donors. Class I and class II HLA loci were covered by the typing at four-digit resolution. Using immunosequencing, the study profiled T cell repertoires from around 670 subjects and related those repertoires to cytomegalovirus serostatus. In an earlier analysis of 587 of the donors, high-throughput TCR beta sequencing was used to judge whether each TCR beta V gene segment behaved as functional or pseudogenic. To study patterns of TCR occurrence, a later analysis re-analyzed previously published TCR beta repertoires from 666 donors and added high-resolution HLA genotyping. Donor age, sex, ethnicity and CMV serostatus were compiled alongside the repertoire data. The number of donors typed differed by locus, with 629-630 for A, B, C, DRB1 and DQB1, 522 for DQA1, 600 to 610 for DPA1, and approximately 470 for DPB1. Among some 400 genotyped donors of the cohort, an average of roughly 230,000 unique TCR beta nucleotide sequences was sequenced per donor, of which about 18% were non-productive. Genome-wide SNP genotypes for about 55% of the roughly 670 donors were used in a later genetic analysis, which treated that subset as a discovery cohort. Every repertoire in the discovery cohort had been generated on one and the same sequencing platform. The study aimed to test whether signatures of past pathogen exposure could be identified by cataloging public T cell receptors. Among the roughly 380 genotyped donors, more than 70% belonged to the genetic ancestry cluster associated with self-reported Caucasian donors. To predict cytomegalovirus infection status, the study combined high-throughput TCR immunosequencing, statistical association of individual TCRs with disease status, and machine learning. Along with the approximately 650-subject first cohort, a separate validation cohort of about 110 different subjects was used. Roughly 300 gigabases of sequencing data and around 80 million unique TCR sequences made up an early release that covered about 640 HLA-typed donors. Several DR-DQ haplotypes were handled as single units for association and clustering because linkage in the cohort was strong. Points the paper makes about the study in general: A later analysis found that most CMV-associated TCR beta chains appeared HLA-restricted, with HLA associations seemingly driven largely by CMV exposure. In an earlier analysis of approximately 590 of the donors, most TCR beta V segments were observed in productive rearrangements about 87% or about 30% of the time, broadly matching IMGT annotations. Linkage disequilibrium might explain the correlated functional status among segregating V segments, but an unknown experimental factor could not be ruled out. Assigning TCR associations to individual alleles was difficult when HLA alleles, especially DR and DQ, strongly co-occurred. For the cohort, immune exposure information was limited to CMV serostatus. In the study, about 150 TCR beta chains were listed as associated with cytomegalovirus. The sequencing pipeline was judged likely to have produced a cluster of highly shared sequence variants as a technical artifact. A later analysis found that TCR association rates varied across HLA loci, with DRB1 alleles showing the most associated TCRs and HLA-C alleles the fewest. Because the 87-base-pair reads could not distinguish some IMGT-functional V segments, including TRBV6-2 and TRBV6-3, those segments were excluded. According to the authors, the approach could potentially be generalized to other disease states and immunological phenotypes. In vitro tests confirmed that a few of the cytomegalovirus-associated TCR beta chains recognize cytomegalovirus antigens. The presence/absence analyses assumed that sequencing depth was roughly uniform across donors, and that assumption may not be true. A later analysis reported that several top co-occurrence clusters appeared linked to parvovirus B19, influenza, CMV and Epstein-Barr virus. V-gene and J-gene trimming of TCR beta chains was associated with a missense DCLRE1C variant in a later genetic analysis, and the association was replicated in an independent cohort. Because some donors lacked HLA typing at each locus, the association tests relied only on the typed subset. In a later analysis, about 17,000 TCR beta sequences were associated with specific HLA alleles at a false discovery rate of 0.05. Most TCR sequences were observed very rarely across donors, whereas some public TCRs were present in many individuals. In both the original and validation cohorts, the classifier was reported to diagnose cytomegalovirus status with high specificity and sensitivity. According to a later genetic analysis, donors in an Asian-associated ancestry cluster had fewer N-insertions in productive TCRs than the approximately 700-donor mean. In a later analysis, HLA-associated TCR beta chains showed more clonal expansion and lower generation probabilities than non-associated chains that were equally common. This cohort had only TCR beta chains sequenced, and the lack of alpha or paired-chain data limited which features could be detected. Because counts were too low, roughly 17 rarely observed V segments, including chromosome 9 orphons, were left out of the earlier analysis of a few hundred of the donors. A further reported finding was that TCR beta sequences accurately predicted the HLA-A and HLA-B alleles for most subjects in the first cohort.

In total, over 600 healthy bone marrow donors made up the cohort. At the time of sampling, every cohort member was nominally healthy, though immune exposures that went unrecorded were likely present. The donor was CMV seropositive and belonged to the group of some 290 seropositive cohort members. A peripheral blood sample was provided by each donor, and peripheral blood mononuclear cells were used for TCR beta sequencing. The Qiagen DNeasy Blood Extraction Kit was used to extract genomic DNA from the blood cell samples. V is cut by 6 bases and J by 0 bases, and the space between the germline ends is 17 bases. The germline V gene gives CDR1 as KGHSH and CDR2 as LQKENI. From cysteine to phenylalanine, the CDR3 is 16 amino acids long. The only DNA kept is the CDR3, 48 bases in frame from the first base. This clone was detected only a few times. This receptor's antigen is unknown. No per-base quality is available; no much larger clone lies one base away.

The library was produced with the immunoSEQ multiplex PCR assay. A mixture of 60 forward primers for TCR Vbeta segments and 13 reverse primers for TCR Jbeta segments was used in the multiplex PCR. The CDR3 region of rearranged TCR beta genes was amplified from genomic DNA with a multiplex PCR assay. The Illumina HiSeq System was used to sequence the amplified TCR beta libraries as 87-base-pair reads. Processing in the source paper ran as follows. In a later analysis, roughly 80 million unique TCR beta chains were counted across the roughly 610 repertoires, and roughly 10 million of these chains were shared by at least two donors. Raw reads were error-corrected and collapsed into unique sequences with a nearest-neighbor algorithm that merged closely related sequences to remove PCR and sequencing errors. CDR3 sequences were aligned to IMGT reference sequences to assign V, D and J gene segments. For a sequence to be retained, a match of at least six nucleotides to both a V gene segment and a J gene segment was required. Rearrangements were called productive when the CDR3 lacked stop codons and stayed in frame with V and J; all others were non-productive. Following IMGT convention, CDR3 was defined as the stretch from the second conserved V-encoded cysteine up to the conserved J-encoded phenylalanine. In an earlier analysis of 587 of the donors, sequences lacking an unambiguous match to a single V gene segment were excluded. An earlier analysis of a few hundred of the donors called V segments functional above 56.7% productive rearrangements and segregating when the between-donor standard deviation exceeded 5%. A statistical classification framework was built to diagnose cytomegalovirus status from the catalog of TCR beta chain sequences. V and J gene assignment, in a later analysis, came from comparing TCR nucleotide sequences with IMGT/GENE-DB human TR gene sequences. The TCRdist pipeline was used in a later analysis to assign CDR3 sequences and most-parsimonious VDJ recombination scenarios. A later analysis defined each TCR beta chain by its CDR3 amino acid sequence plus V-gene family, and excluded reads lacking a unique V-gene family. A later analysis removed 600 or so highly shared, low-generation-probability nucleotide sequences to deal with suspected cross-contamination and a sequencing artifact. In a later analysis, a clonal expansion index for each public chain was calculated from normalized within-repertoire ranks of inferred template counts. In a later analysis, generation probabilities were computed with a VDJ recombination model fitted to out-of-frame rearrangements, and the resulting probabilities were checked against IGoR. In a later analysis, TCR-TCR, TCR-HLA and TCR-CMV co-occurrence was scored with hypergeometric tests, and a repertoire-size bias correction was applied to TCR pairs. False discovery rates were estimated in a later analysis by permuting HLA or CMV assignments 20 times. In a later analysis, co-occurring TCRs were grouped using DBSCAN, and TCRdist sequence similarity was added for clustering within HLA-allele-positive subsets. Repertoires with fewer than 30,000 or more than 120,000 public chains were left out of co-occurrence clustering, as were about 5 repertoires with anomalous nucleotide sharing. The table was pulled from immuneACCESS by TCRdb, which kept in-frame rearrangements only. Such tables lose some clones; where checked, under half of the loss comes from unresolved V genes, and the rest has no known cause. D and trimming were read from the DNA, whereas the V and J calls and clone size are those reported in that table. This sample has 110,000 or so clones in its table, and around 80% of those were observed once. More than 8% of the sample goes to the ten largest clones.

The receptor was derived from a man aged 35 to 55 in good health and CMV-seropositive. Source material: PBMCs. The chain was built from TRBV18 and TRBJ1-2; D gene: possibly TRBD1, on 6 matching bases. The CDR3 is CASSGDTAKTNYGYTF. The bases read TGTGCCAGCTCGGGGGACACAGCTAAGACTAACTATGGCTACACCTTC.